This TCR beta chain was recorded in a study of shared clonotypes between healthy human individuals. Donors had no recently reported acute infections or vaccinations and were HIV-negative. In regard to this clone: Its cognate antigen is unknown.

The assay ran at deep level. The repertoire was sequenced with immunoSEQ multiplex PCR; TCRdb's copy has only in-frame clones and lacks some. In the table there are more than 900,000 clones, about 80% of which are singletons. General study points: Sampling included only blood; tissue repertoires likely differ. Naive CD4 clonotypes were shared across a few donors at roughly 4.6%.

This CDR3 comprises 16 residues. Per the germline V gene, CDR1 is SEHNR and CDR2 is FQNEAQ (reference sequence). The junction had 4 bases not matched to a gene; V was cut back by 2 bases and J by 1 base. The source material was memory CD4+ T cells from PBMCs. Indicated subset: CD45RA-negative fraction. The chain combines TRBV7-9 with TRBJ1-4; 7 bases are a match to TRBD1. The source is a man aged 18 to 29 in good health. Some clones in this sample may be carry-over from other donors' samples. The CDR3 nucleotides are TGTGCCAGCAGCTTAAGAGGGACAGTAACTAATGAAAAACTGTTTTTT. Protein: CASSLRGTVTNEKLFF.